The T cell receptor beta chain described here comes from a study of vaccination and CD4 T cells after COVID-19. Study overall: Those taking part got two shots of either the BNT162b2 or the mRNA-1273 vaccine. Overall study findings and caveats: The median SARS-CoV-2-reactive clonotype number increased from about 20 to 38, without statistical significance. Among those convalescent, a median around 89% of reactive clones emerged solely post-vaccination.

The CDR3 is made up of 14 amino acids. Germline V gives CDR1 DFQATT, CDR2 SNEGSKA (reference sequence). The germline V and J ends were trimmed by 4 bases and 3 bases, with 13 bases remaining between them. The Oncomine TCR Beta short-read assay was applied to DNA of cultured CD4+ T cells. Cultures of CD4+ T cells served as the source for extracting genomic DNA. MiXCR, run by TCRdb on the PCR reads, gives a single entry per CDR3 protein. Counted here are 5,500 to 7,500 distinct CDR3 sequences, approximately 23% occurring once; the ten biggest clones make up over 20%. The treatment: roughly 10-day PBMC culture with coronavirus spike peptide pools or control peptides (ViraFEST assay). This clonotype is classed as medium-sized. What it binds is unknown.

This clonotype originated in a human donor who had recovered from COVID-19. The material sequenced was CD4+ T cells from blood, cultured in vitro, taken after SARS-CoV-2 vaccination. The chain links TRBV20-1 to TRBJ2-1; the D gene could be TRBD1 or TRBD2 (6 bases each). The CDR3 nucleotides read TGCAGTGCTAATGAGGGGGGCGGCTACAATGAGCAGTTCTTC. Amino acids: CSANEGGGYNEQFF.